The clone carrying this T cell receptor (beta chain) was counted many times. Its antigen is currently unknown. The data belong to a study of early T cells in non-severe SARS-CoV-2 infection. The study, taken as a whole, reports: CD4 and private specificities were missed by VDJdb matching, which favored anti-spike CD8 responses.

The library protocol tagged individual cDNA molecules with unique molecular identifiers. TCRdb used MiXCR to reprocess the 5' RACE reads, holding one entry per CDR3 protein. The data hold tens of thousands of distinct CDR3 sequences, with 9.5% to 15% observed a single time. This CDR3 has 15 amino acids. Trimming removed 6 bases from V and 4 bases from J; junction bases left unmatched: 12. Germline V gives CDR1 LNHDA, CDR2 SQIVND (reference sequence). V gene TRBV19 combines with J gene TRBJ2-7; 7 nucleotides align to TRBD2. The TCR comes from an adult who was a healthcare worker with PCR-confirmed SARS-CoV-2 infection or an uninfected control (not recorded which). The sample in question was whole blood, obtained at baseline. The DNA of the CDR3 is TGTGCCAGTAGCAACCCCGCCCGGGAGGAATACGAGCAGTACTTC. This codes for CASSNPAREEYEQYF.